The text below deals with one T cell receptor beta chain. These data belong to a study of T cell responses to AZD1222 COVID-19 vaccine. Germline CDR1 reads LGHNA; CDR2 reads YNFKEQ. V was shortened by 0 bases and J by 1 base, with 5 bases between the two germline ends. The length of the CDR3 is 14 residues. TCRdb's table, derived via immunoSEQ multiplex PCR, lists solely in-frame clones and lacks some. The sample carries approximately 150,000 clones, approximately 90% recorded once. The TCR sequence derives from an adult in good health. The material sequenced was peripheral blood, taken on day 0 of AZD1222 vaccination. The V and J genes are TRBV4-2 and TRBJ2-3; no firm D call. In DNA form, the CDR3 reads TGTGCCAGCAGCCAAGAATCAGGCACAGATACGCAGTATTTT. It encodes CASSQESGTDTQYF.